The clone carrying this TCR beta chain was counted a few times. The antigen is not known. The ends were cut back, 5 bases at V and 5 bases at J, with 15 bases in the middle. The CDR3 sequence is 15 residues long. Per the germline V gene, CDR1 is SGHTA and CDR2 is FQGNSA. This sample was included in a study of cytomegalovirus exposure and HLA in healthy donors. Study-wide points: The classifier was said to identify cytomegalovirus status with high specificity and sensitivity. The study put some 160 TCR beta chains on its list as cytomegalovirus-associated. Donors were assumed by presence/absence analyses to have roughly uniform sequencing depth.

The PCR made use of 60 Vbeta and 13 Jbeta primers. Sequencing was performed with immunoSEQ multiplex PCR; in TCRdb, only in-frame clones are kept and a portion is missing. This sample has roughly 120,000 clones, with about 10% found just once. V and J are TRBV7-2 and TRBJ2-2; possibly TRBD1 for D (7 bases). The TCR sequence derives from a man younger than 40 in good health and CMV-seronegative. Sample: PBMCs. CDR3 nucleotide sequence: TGTGCCAGCAGCCTACTACAGGGGAGGACCGGGGAGCTGTTTTTT. Residues: CASSLLQGRTGELFF.